One T cell receptor (beta chain) is described in this entry. The V and J ends lost 6 bases and 2 bases, in that order; junction bases with no gene match: 3. The CDR3 extends over 14 amino acids. Germline values: CDR1 SEHNR, CDR2 FQNEAQ (reference sequence). These data are taken from a study of blood T cell repertoires in COVID-19. As for the study in general: From the United States, Italy and Spain came samples of acute and convalescent COVID-19.

The Seattle patients joined while their infection was active and were tracked longitudinally afterward. Per the authors' pipeline: Estimation of nucleated cell counts relied on the amplification of reference gene primers. TCRdb's table, derived via immunoSEQ multiplex PCR, lists solely in-frame clones and lacks some. V and J calls and clone size are given by that table; D and trimming were obtained from the DNA. This sample has about 220,000 clones, with 82% found just once. The clonotype comes from a woman of 80 years or more with COVID-19, enrolled during active disease. Specimen: peripheral blood. V is TRBV7-9 and J is TRBJ2-7; TRBD2 agrees at 11 bases. The CDR3 region has the DNA TGTGCCAGCAGTAGGACTAGCGGGCCCTACGAGCAGTACTTC. It encodes CASSRTSGPYEQYF.